The subject of this entry is one TCR beta chain. What it binds is unknown. Germline is not matched at one junction end, which may reflect a read error. Germline V gives CDR1 SNHLY, CDR2 FYNNEI. The CDR3 totals 14 residues. The data were taken from a study of breast tumors, draining lymph nodes, adjacent tissues. One entry per CDR3 protein results from TCRdb running MiXCR on the multiplex PCR reads. In the table there are about 63,000 distinct CDR3 sequences, 57% of which are singletons. Whole-study findings and limits: Tumor TCR diversity was below lymph nodes but above nontumor tissue. Tumor T cell lymph node origin was a supported hypothesis, not proven. Findings are consistent with lymph node origin and intratumoral expansion of most tumor T cells.

The sequenced material came from breast tumor tissue. The sequence derives from a female donor with breast cancer. Some clones in this sample may be carry-over from other donors' samples. The chain combines TRBV2 with TRBJ2-3; D tentatively fits TRBD1 or TRBD2 (6 bases each). The CDR3 loop reads CASSRSGGTDTRYF. For the CDR3, the DNA is TGTGCCAGCAGTAGGTCCGGGGGCACAGATACGCGGTATTTT.